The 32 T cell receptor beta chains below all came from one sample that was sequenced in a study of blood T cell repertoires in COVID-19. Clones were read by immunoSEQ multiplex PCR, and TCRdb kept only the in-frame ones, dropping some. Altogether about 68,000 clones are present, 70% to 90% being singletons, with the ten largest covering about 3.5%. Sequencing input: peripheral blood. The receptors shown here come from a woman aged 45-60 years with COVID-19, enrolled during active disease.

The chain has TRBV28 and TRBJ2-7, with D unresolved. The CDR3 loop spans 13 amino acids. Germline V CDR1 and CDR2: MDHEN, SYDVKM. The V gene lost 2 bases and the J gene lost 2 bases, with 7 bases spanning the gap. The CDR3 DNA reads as TGTGCCAGCAGTTTAAATCGCGCCTACGAGCAGTACTTC. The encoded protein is CASSLNRAYEQYF.

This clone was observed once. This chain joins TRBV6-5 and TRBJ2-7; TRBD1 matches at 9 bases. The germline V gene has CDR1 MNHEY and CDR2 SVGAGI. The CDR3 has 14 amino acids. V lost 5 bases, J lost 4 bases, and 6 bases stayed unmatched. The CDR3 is CASSRTGEGYEQYF. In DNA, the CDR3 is TGTGCCAGCAGTAGGACAGGGGAAGGGTACGAGCAGTACTTC.

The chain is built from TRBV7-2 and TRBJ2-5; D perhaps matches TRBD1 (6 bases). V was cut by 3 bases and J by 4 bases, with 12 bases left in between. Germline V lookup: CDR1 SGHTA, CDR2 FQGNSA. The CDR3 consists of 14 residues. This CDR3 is CASSFYRERETQYF. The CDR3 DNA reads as TGTGCCAGCAGCTTTTACAGGGAGAGAGAGACCCAGTACTTC.

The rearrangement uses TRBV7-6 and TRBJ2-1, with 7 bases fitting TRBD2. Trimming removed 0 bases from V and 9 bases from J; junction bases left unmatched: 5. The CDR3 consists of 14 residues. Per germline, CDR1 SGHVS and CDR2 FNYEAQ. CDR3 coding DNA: TGTGCCAGCAGCTTAGCGGGAGGGGCGGGTGAGCAGTTCTTC. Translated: CASSLAGGAGEQFF.

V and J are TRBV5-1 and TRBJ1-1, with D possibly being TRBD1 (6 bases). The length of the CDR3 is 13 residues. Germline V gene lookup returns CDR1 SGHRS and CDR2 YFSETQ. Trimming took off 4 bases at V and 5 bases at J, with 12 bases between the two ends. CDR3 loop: CASSPRGGTEAFF. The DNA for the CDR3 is TGCGCCAGCAGCCCCAGGGGAGGGACTGAAGCTTTCTTT.

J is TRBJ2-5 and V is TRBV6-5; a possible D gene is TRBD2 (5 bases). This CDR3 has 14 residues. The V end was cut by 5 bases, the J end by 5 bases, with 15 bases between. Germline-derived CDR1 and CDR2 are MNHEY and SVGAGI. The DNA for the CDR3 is TGTGCCAGCAGTCGACGAGGGTTCGGGGAGACCCAGTACTTC. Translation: CASSRRGFGETQYF.

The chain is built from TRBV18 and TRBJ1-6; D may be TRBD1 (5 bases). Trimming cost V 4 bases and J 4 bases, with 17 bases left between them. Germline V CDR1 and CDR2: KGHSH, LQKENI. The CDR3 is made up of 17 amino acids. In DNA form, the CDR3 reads TGTGCCAGCTCACGGGGGGTAGCGGCGGATTATAATTCACCCCTCCACTTT. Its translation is CASSRGVAADYNSPLHF.

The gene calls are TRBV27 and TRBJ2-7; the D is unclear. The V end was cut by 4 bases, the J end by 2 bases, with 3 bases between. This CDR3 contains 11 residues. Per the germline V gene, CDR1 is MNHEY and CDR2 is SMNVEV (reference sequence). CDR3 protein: CASSSAYEQYF. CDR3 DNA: TGTGCCAGCAGTTCGGCCTACGAGCAGTACTTC.

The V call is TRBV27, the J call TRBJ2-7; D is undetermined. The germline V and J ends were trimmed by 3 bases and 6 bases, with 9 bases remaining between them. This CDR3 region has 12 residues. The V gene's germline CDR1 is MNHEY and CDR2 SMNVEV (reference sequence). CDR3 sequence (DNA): TGTGCCAGCAGTTTTTTCCCCGGCGAGCAGTACTTC. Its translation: CASSFFPGEQYF.

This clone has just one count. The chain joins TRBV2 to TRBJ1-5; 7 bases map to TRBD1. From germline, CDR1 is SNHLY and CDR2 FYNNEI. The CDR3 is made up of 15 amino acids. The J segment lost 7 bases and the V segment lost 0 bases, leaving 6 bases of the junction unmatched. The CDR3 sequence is CASSEARTGAQPQHF. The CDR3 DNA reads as TGTGCCAGCAGTGAAGCTCGTACAGGGGCCCAGCCCCAGCATTTT.

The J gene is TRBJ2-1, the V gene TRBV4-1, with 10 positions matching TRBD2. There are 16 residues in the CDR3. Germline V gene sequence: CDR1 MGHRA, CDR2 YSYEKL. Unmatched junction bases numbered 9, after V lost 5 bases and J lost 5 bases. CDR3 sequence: CASSFLTSGKDNEQFF. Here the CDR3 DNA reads TGCGCCAGCAGCTTTTTAACTAGCGGGAAGGACAATGAGCAGTTCTTC.

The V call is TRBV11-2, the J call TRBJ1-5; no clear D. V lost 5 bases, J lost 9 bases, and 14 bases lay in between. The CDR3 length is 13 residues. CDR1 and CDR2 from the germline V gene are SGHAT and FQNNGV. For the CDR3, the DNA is TGTGCCAGCAGCCCTAGGCCGGGGTCGCCCCAGCATTTT. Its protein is CASSPRPGSPQHF.

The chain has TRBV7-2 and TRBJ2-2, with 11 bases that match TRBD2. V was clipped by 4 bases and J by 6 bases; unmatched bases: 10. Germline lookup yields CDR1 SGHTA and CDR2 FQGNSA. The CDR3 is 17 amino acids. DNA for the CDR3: TGTGCCAGCAGCTCGGACTTAGCGGGAGGGCGGTCCGGGGAGCTGTTTTTT. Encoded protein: CASSSDLAGGRSGELFF.

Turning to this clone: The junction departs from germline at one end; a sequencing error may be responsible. In nucleotides, the CDR3 is TGTGCTAGCAGCTTAGGAGGGACTGGCACAGATACGCAGTATTTT. The encoded protein is CASSLGGTGTDTQYF. The chain joins TRBV7-7 to TRBJ2-3, with D tentatively TRBD2 (6 bases). The CDR3 totals 15 residues. Per germline, CDR1 SSHAT and CDR2 FNYEAQ (reference sequence). Drawing the rest from reference TRBV7-7 and TRBJ2-3, the complete variable domain is GAGVSQSPRYKVTKRGQDVTLRCDPISSHATLYWYQQALGQGPEFLTYFNYEAQPDKSGLPSDRFSAERPEGSISTLTIQRTEQRDSAMYRCASSLGGTGTDTQYFGPGTRLTVL.

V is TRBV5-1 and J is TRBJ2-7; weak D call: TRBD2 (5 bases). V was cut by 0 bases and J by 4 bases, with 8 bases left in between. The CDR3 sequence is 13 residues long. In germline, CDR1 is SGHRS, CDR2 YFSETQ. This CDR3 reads CASSLGWEYEQYF. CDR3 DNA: TGCGCCAGCAGCTTGGGTTGGGAGTACGAGCAGTACTTC.

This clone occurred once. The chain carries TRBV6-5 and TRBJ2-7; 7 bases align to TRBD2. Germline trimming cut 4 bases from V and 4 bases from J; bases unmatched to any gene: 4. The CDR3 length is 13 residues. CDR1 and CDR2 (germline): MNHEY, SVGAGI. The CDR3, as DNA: TGTGCCAGCAGTTCCTACGGGGGGTACGAGCAGTACTTC. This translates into CASSSYGGYEQYF.

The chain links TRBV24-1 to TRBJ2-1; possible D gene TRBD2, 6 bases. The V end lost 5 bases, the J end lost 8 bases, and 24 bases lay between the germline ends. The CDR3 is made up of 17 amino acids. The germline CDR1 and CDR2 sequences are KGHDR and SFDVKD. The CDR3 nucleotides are TGTGCCACCAGTGGCCCTTATCGAGGCGGGATACGGGATGAGCAGTTCTTC. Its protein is CATSGPYRGGIRDEQFF.

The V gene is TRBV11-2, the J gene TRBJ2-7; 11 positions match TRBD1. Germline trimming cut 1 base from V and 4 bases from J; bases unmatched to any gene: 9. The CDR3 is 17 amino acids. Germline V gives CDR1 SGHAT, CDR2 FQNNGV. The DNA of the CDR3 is TGTGCCAGCAGCTTAGGGACAGGGGGCCCAATTTGGTACGAGCAGTACTTC. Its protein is CASSLGTGGPIWYEQYF.

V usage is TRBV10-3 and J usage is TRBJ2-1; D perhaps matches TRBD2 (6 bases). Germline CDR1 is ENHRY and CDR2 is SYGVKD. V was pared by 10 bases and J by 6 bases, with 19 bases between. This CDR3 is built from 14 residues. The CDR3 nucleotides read TGTGCCACGGAGGGGCGGACACCGGGCAATGAGCAGTTCTTC. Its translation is CATEGRTPGNEQFF.

The CDR3 region has the DNA TGTGCCAGCAGTAAATCTCCTAACTATGGCTACACCTTC. This codes for CASSKSPNYGYTF. V gene TRBV6-5 combines with J gene TRBJ1-2; D ambiguous. The length of the CDR3 is 13 residues. Between the trimmed V and J ends, which lost 5 bases and 0 bases, there was a span of 7 bases. Germline V gene lookup returns CDR1 MNHEY and CDR2 SVGAGI.

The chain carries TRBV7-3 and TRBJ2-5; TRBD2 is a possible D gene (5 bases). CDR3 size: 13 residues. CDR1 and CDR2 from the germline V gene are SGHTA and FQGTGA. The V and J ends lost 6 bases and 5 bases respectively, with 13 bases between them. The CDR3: CASSFGLAETQYF. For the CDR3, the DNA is TGTGCCAGCAGTTTTGGACTCGCGGAGACCCAGTACTTC.

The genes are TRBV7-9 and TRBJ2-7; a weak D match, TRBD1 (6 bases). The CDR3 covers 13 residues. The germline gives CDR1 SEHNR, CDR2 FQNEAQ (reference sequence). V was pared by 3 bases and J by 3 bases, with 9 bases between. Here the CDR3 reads CASSFTGLYEQYF. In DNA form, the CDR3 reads TGTGCCAGCAGCTTCACAGGGCTCTACGAGCAGTACTTC.

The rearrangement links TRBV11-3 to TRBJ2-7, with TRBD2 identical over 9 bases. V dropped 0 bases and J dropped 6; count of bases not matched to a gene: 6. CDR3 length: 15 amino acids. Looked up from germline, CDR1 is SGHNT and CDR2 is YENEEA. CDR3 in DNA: TGTGCCAGCAGCTTAGATGGGCTAGCGGGACGCGAGCAGTACTTC. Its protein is CASSLDGLAGREQYF.

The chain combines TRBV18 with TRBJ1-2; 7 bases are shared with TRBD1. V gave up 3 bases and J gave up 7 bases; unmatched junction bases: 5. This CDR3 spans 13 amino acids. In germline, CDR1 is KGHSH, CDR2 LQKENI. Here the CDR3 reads CASSPRGERGYTF. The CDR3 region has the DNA TGTGCCAGCTCACCCAGGGGGGAACGTGGCTACACCTTC.

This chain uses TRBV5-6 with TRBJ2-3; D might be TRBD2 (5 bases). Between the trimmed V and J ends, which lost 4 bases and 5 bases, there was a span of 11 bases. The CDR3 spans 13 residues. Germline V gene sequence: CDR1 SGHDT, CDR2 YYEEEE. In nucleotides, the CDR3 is TGTGCCAGCAGCCGTAGACGGGAAGATACGCAGTATTTT. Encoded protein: CASSRRREDTQYF.

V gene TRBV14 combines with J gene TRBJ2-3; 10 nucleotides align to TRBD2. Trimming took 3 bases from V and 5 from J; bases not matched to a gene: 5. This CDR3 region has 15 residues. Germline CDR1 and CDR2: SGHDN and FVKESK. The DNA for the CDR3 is TGTGCCAGCAGCCATCTAGCGGGGGCCCGAGATACGCAGTATTTT. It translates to CASSHLAGARDTQYF.

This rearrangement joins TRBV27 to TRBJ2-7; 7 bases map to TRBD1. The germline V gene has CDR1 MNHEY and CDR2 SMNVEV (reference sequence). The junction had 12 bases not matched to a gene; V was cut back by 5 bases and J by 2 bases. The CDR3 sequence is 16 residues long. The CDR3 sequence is CASSGYRGLLPYEQYF. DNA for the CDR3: TGTGCCAGCAGTGGGTACAGGGGCCTCCTCCCCTACGAGCAGTACTTC.

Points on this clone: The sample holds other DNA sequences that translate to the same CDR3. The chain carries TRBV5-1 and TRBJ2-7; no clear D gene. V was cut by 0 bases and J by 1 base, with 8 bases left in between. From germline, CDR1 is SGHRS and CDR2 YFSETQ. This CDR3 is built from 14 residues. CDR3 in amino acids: CASSLAGGSYEQYF. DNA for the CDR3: TGCGCCAGCAGCTTGGCAGGTGGGTCCTACGAGCAGTACTTC.

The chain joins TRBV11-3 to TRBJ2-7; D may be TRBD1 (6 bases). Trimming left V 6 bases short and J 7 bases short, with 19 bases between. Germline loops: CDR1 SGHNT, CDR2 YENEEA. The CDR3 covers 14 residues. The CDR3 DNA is TGTGCCAGCAGTTGGCTTCAGGGGCCCGGGGAGCAGTACTTC. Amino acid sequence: CASSWLQGPGEQYF.

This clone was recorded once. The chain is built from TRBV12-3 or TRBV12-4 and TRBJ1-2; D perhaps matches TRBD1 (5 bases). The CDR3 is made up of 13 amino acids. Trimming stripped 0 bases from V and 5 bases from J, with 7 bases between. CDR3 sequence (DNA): TGTGCCAGCAGTTTAGCGGGGGGATATGGCTACACCTTC. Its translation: CASSLAGGYGYTF.

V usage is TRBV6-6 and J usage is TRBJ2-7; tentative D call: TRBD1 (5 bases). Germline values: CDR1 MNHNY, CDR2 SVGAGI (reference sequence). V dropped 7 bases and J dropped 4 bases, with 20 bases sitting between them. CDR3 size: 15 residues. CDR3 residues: CASTPGGRAIYEQYF. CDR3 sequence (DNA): TGTGCCAGCACCCCTGGCGGCAGGGCGATTTACGAGCAGTACTTC.

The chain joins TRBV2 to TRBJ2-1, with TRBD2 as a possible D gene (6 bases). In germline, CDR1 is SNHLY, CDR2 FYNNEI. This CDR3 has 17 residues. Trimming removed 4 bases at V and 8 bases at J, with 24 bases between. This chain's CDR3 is CASSGGVLPRGWDEQFF. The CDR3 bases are TGTGCCAGCAGTGGCGGGGTGCTCCCTAGGGGATGGGATGAGCAGTTCTTC.